A single sample is the source of the 17 T cell receptor beta chains below, sequenced in a study of technical replicates of blood from a few donors. Profiled with immunoSEQ multiplex PCR; TCRdb holds only in-frame clones, not every one. In the table there are tens of thousands of clones, roughly 92% of which are singletons. The sample was T cells isolated from PBMCs. The receptors originated from a human donor in good health.

Concerning this clone: Other nucleotide sequences from this sample produce the same CDR3. This rearrangement joins TRBV4-2 to TRBJ2-3, with 8 bases matching TRBD2. Germline trimming cut 4 bases from V and 4 bases from J; bases unmatched to any gene: 7. Germline V gene lookup returns CDR1 LGHNA and CDR2 YNFKEQ. This CDR3 has 15 amino acids. In DNA, the CDR3 is TGTGCCAGCAGCCTAGTGAGCGGGAGCGCAGATACGCAGTATTTT. Its protein is CASSLVSGSADTQYF.

This chain joins TRBV6-5 and TRBJ2-7; TRBD1 matches at 10 bases. The CDR3 sequence is 15 residues long. Germline assignment: CDR1 MNHEY and CDR2 SVGAGI. The trim removed 0 bases at V and 2 bases at J, leaving 1 base unmatched. CDR3: CASSYSDRGPYEQYF. CDR3 nucleotides: TGTGCCAGCAGTTACTCAGACAGGGGGCCCTACGAGCAGTACTTC.

The sample holds one count of this clone. V is TRBV11-2 and J is TRBJ2-7; D not certain. The CDR3 is 13 residues long. Per germline, CDR1 SGHAT and CDR2 FQNNGV. V gave up 1 base and J gave up 3 bases, with 7 bases separating them. The CDR3 DNA reads as TGTGCCAGCAGCTTAGGCGAGTACTACGAGCAGTACTTC. It is translated as CASSLGEYYEQYF.

The chain links TRBV9 to TRBJ2-1; 8 bases map to TRBD1. The ends lost 3 bases at V and 9 bases at J; junction bases unmatched: 8. Per the germline V gene, CDR1 is SGDLS and CDR2 is YYNGEE. The CDR3 spans 14 residues. CDR3 nucleotide sequence: TGTGCCAGCAGCGCTGGGACAGGCGTCGGTGAGCAGTTCTTC. Translating it yields CASSAGTGVGEQFF.

J is TRBJ2-2 and V is TRBV10-3; 15 nucleotides line up with TRBD2. V shed 6 bases, J shed 0 bases, and the junction held 5 bases outside the gene matches. Germline CDR1 ENHRY, CDR2 SYGVKD. The CDR3 is made up of 18 amino acids. CDR3 residues: CAISEGLAGGTNTGELFF. The CDR3 DNA reads TGTGCCATCAGCGAGGGACTAGCGGGAGGCACGAACACCGGGGAGCTGTTTTTT.

This rearrangement joins TRBV7-2 to TRBJ2-1; D remains unclear. Germline V CDR1 and CDR2: SGHTA, FQGNSA. Trimming cost V 5 bases and J 8 bases, with 16 bases left between them. This CDR3 is built from 14 residues. In DNA, the CDR3 is TGTGCCAGCAGCCTCTCGGGTGGTGTGGATGAGCAGTTCTTC. Translation: CASSLSGGVDEQFF.

J is TRBJ1-2 and V is TRBV19, with D perhaps matching TRBD1 (5 bases). The germline gives CDR1 LNHDA, CDR2 SQIVND (reference sequence). V lost 5 bases, J lost 7 bases, and 29 bases lay in between. CDR3 length equals 18 residues. The CDR3 here is CASSSGASGTGGGSGYTF. The CDR3 coding sequence is TGTGCCAGTAGTTCCGGAGCTTCTGGGACGGGAGGTGGTTCTGGCTACACCTTC.

This chain links TRBV21-1 with TRBJ2-7; the DNA was not used to check the table's D call, TRBD1. TRBV21-1 constitutes a pseudogene. The CDR3 has 8 residues. The DNA of the CDR3 is TGTACCCGGGGGGACAGGGTCTTC. Protein product: CTRGDRVF.

The chain combines TRBV28 with TRBJ2-5; 10 bases match TRBD1. Germline V CDR1 and CDR2: MDHEN, SYDVKM. The CDR3 is made up of 13 amino acids. The trim removed 11 bases at V and 4 bases at J, leaving 7 bases unmatched. CDR3 coding DNA: TGTGCCGTACCCGGACAGGGGGGAGAGACCCAGTACTTC. Its protein is CAVPGQGGETQYF.

This chain uses TRBV10-2 with TRBJ2-5, with TRBD2 as a possible D gene (5 bases). Germline CDR1 WSHSY, CDR2 SAAADI. This CDR3 comprises 18 residues. Trimming removed 3 bases from V and 5 bases from J, with 25 bases in between. The CDR3 loop is CASSDGVPGDYFSETQYF. CDR3 coding DNA: TGCGCCAGCAGTGATGGAGTACCCGGCGACTATTTTTCTGAGACCCAGTACTTC.

The sample holds one count of this clone. The chain has TRBV6-5 and TRBJ2-1; the match to TRBD1 covers 8 bases. From germline, CDR1 is MNHEY and CDR2 SVGAGI. V gave up 5 bases and J gave up 5 bases; unmatched junction bases: 5. This CDR3 contains 14 residues. CDR3 sequence reads: CASSDGQGHNEQFF. As DNA, the CDR3 is TGTGCCAGCAGTGACGGACAGGGTCACAATGAGCAGTTCTTC.

The genes are TRBV11-2 and TRBJ2-2, with TRBD1 matching over 8 bases. The V segment lost 5 bases and the J segment 7 bases; nucleotides outside the gene matches: 18. Per the germline V gene, CDR1 is SGHAT and CDR2 is FQNNGV. The CDR3 runs to 18 residues. DNA of the CDR3: TGTGCCAGCAGCATACGGAGCGCCCAGGGGGCTCGGGGCGGGGAGCTGTTTTTT. It specifies CASSIRSAQGARGGELFF. The variable domain in full, completed from reference TRBV11-2 and TRBJ2-2, reads EAGVAQSPRYKIIEKRQSVAFWCNPISGHATLYWYQQILGQGPKLLIQFQNNGVVDDSQLPKDRFSAERLKGVDSTLKIQPAKLEDSAVYLCASSIRSAQGARGGELFFGEGSRLTVL.

The rearrangement joins TRBV19 to TRBJ2-7; TRBD1 matches at 7 bases. Trimming at V came to 5 bases and at J to 2 bases, leaving 6 bases not matched to a gene. The germline CDR1 and CDR2 sequences are LNHDA and SQIVND (reference sequence). This CDR3 is 14 amino acids long. CDR3 nucleotides: TGTGCCAGTAGTTTTAGGGACAGAGCCTACGAGCAGTACTTC. Protein: CASSFRDRAYEQYF.

This clone showed up just once. The gene calls are TRBV7-6 and TRBJ2-1; TRBD1 aligns across 7 bases. The V segment lost 4 bases and the J segment 4 bases; nucleotides outside the gene matches: 4. The V gene's germline CDR1 is SGHVS and CDR2 FNYEAQ. CDR3 length equals 14 residues. The CDR3 coding sequence is TGTGCCAGCAGCTCGGGACAGCTATACAATGAGCAGTTCTTC. Translating it yields CASSSGQLYNEQFF.

V usage is TRBV10-3 and J usage is TRBJ2-5; 11 nucleotides agree with TRBD1. Losses at the gene ends were 11 bases for V and 5 bases for J; bases not matched to a gene: 10. Per germline, CDR1 ENHRY and CDR2 SYGVKD. The length of the CDR3 is 14 residues. This CDR3 reads CAAAGQGALETQYF. The CDR3 region has the DNA TGTGCCGCCGCTGGACAGGGGGCGTTGGAGACCCAGTACTTC.

The V and J genes are TRBV9 and TRBJ2-3; D is perhaps TRBD2 (6 bases). The CDR3 contains 15 residues. V was cut by 1 base and J by 2 bases, with 11 bases left in between. Looked up from germline, CDR1 is SGDLS and CDR2 is YYNGEE. The CDR3 nucleotides read TGTGCCAGCAGCGTAAACTCGCGGGACACAGATACGCAGTATTTT. It is translated as CASSVNSRDTDTQYF.

The rearrangement joins TRBV7-2 to TRBJ2-6, with 9 bases aligning to TRBD2. Germline trimming cut 0 bases from V and 4 bases from J; bases unmatched to any gene: 7. This CDR3 has 18 residues. The germline gives CDR1 SGHTA, CDR2 FQGNSA. The CDR3 loop is CASSLALSGRYGANVLTF. Written as DNA, the CDR3 is TGTGCCAGCAGCTTAGCGCTAAGCGGGAGGTACGGGGCCAACGTCCTGACTTTC.